Each of the 32 T cell receptor beta chains below was sequenced from the same sample in a study of T cell repertoires in cytomegalovirus infection. TCRdb processed the reads anew with MiXCR; each CDR3 protein has one entry. The sample lists hundreds of thousands of distinct CDR3 sequences; less than 25% were seen once. Specimen: CD8+ T cells from PBMCs. The origin of the receptors is a human donor in good health (CMV status not recorded). Some clones in this sample may be carry-over from other donors' samples.

The rearrangement joins TRBV5-5 to TRBJ2-6; D gene unclear. Trimming cost V 3 bases and J 0 bases, with 10 bases left between them. Looked up from germline, CDR1 is SGHKS and CDR2 is YYEKEE (reference sequence). This CDR3 has 16 residues. CDR3 loop: CASSSTADSGANVLTF. As DNA, the CDR3 is TGTGCCAGCAGCTCAACGGCGGACTCTGGGGCCAACGTCCTGACTTTC.

This clonotype was seen only a few times. The gene calls are TRBV5-6 and TRBJ2-7; no clear D. Per the germline V gene, CDR1 is SGHDT and CDR2 is YYEEEE. CDR3 length: 14 amino acids. The ends were cut back, 2 bases at V and 6 bases at J, with 15 bases in the middle. CDR3 loop: CASSLGGPPSEQYF. As DNA, the CDR3 is TGTGCCAGCAGCTTAGGTGGACCCCCATCCGAGCAGTACTTC.

This chain uses TRBV27 with TRBJ2-2; D is unclear. Trimming cost V 3 bases and J 6 bases, with 8 bases left between them. This CDR3 contains 13 residues. Germline loops: CDR1 MNHEY, CDR2 SMNVEV (reference sequence). The CDR3 nucleotides read TGTGCCAGCAGTTTCGGAGTAGCCGGGGAGCTGTTTTTT. It yields the protein CASSFGVAGELFF.

V usage is TRBV6-5 and J usage is TRBJ2-2; perhaps TRBD1 as D (6 bases). Trimming took 0 bases from V and 7 from J, leaving 21 bases between them. The germline CDR1 and CDR2 sequences are MNHEY and SVGAGI. This CDR3 is 18 amino acids long. CDR3 coding DNA: TGTGCCAGCAGTTACTCTCCGGGACACCTCCTTAGTGGCGGGGAGCTGTTTTTT. Translation: CASSYSPGHLLSGGELFF.

This clonotype was observed at least ten times. Here the CDR3 DNA reads TGTGCCAGCAGTGAAGATATGCTGGGGGAGACCCAGTACTTC. Its protein is CASSEDMLGETQYF. The V call is TRBV6-1, the J call TRBJ2-5; D is uncertain. The CDR3 length is 14 residues. Germline assignment: CDR1 MNHNS and CDR2 SASEGT. Trimming pared 1 base from V and 5 bases from J, leaving 11 bases between.

This chain connects TRBV25-1 to TRBJ1-6; D may be TRBD1 (5 bases). CDR1 and CDR2 from the germline V gene are MGHDK and SYGVNS. There are 15 residues in the CDR3. Deletions cut 1 base from V and 5 bases from J, with 9 bases between. The CDR3 nucleotides read TGTGCCAGCAGTGAATTCGCAGGGAATAATTCACCCCTCCACTTT. Its protein product is CASSEFAGNNSPLHF.

This rearrangement joins TRBV27 to TRBJ2-7; maybe TRBD1 (6 bases). Trimming removed 4 bases at V and 4 bases at J, with 20 bases between. This CDR3 spans 16 amino acids. The germline V gene has CDR1 MNHEY and CDR2 SMNVEV (reference sequence). The chain's CDR3 is CASSSGTLVSLYEQYF. The CDR3 region has the DNA TGTGCCAGCAGTTCCGGGACACTCGTTTCCCTTTACGAGCAGTACTTC.

The V call is TRBV28, the J call TRBJ2-7; D gene unclear. With 3 bases removed from V and 6 bases from J, the gap between germline ends came to 9 bases. Germline V gene lookup returns CDR1 MDHEN and CDR2 SYDVKM. CDR3 length equals 12 residues. Here the CDR3 reads CASSFPQAEQYV. CDR3 bases: TGTGCCAGCAGTTTTCCGCAGGCCGAGCAGTACGTC.

The chain recombines TRBV28 with TRBJ2-7; D ambiguous. Germline CDR1 is MDHEN and CDR2 is SYDVKM. V gave up 5 bases and J gave up 7 bases, with 21 bases separating them. The CDR3 extends over 15 amino acids. The chain's CDR3 is CASSPRVRRVLEQYV. The CDR3 DNA follows: TGTGCCAGCAGTCCCCGTGTACGGCGAGTACTTGAGCAGTACGTC.

This clonotype was counted ten times or more. V and J are TRBV7-9 and TRBJ2-1, with 8 bases lining up with TRBD2. The germline V gene has CDR1 SEHNR and CDR2 FQNEAQ (reference sequence). The CDR3 spans 16 residues. J lost 10 bases, V lost 5 bases, and 16 bases had no gene match. The CDR3 loop reads CASSLPGGDPRGEQFF. Here the CDR3 DNA reads TGTGCCAGCAGCCTACCCGGGGGGGACCCTCGGGGAGAGCAGTTCTTC.

This clonotype showed up just a few times. The CDR3 reads CASSYMGRSTDTQYF. As DNA, the CDR3 is TGTGCCAGCAGCTATATGGGGAGGAGCACAGATACGCAGTATTTT. The chain uses TRBV6-1 and TRBJ2-3, with a weak D call TRBD2 (6 bases). The CDR3 sequence is 15 residues long. Germline V gene data show CDR1 as MNHNS and CDR2 as SASEGT. Between the trimmed V and J ends, which lost 6 bases and 0 bases, there was a span of 13 bases.

The chain links TRBV6-2 or TRBV6-3 to TRBJ2-1, with 8 positions matching TRBD2. The junction had 10 bases not matched to a gene; V was cut back by 7 bases and J by 5 bases. CDR3 length equals 15 residues. Germline values: CDR1 MNHEY, CDR2 SVGEGT. As DNA, the CDR3 is TGTGCCAGCATTTTACGGGGGGGCCGGGACAATGAGCAGTTCTTC. This codes for CASILRGGRDNEQFF.

This clonotype has ten or more counts. CDR3 sequence: CASSYPGQGAVEAFF. The CDR3, as DNA: TGTGCCAGCAGTTATCCCGGACAGGGGGCGGTTGAAGCTTTCTTT. V usage is TRBV28 and J usage is TRBJ1-1; TRBD1 aligns across 11 bases. Germline CDR1 is MDHEN and CDR2 is SYDVKM. V shed 4 bases and J 7 bases; nucleotides not matched to a gene: 8. The CDR3 loop spans 15 amino acids.

V usage is TRBV6-1 and J usage is TRBJ1-2; 12 bases map to TRBD1. Germline V gene sequence: CDR1 MNHNS, CDR2 SASEGT. V shed 4 bases and J 3 bases; nucleotides not matched to a gene: 6. This CDR3 spans 16 amino acids. Written as DNA, the CDR3 is TGTGCCAGCAGTGTATCGGGACAGGGGGCACACTATGGCTACACCTTC. The encoded protein is CASSVSGQGAHYGYTF.

This clonotype was observed a handful of times. J is TRBJ2-1 and V is TRBV4-1; D possibly corresponds to TRBD1 (6 bases). This CDR3 has 13 residues. Per the germline V gene, CDR1 is MGHRA and CDR2 is YSYEKL. The ends were cut back, 1 base at V and 8 bases at J, with 9 bases in the middle. Here the CDR3 DNA reads TGCGCCAGCAGCCAAGGGGCAGGGGATGAGCAGTTCTTC. This encodes CASSQGAGDEQFF.

This clonotype was counted a few times. The chain links TRBV4-1 to TRBJ2-2, with TRBD1 matching 7 bases. CDR3 size: 16 residues. The V gene end was trimmed by 0 bases and the J gene end by 0 bases; junction bases not matched to a gene: 1. Germline V lookup: CDR1 MGHRA, CDR2 YSYEKL. The CDR3 nucleotides read TGCGCCAGCAGCCAAGAAGGGACAGCGAACACCGGGGAGCTGTTTTTT. Its translation is CASSQEGTANTGELFF.

The chain is built from TRBV20-1 and TRBJ1-1; tentatively, D is TRBD1 (5 bases). Per the germline V gene, CDR1 is DFQATT and CDR2 is SNEGSKA (reference sequence). This CDR3 has 16 amino acids. The germline V and J ends were trimmed by 6 bases and 3 bases, with 23 bases remaining between them. The CDR3: CSAPPLGTGTHTEAFF. The CDR3, as DNA: TGCAGTGCCCCTCCCCTAGGGACCGGGACTCACACTGAAGCTTTCTTT.

This clonotype was seen only a few times. The V call is TRBV20-1, the J call TRBJ1-1, with 7 bases aligning to TRBD1. Germline CDR1 is DFQATT and CDR2 is SNEGSKA (reference sequence). Trimming cost V 2 bases and J 10 bases; bases outside gene matches: 13. The CDR3 spans 14 residues. Here the CDR3 DNA reads TGCAGTGCTAGACCACTTGGACAGGAGGGCCGAGCTTTCTTT. It is translated as CSARPLGQEGRAFF.

This clonotype was recorded at least ten times. The chain links TRBV29-1 to TRBJ2-5; D unresolved. CDR3 length: 11 amino acids. Germline values: CDR1 SQVTM, CDR2 ANQGSEA. Trimming stripped 6 bases from V and 5 bases from J, with 10 bases between. The CDR3 DNA sequence: TGCAGCGTGGCAGGATGGGAGACCCAGTACTTC. Its protein is CSVAGWETQYF.

This sequence joins TRBV11-2 and TRBJ2-3; the D gene is possibly TRBD1 (6 bases). From germline, CDR1 is SGHAT and CDR2 FQNNGV. The V end lost 4 bases, the J end lost 4 bases, and 18 bases lay between the germline ends. The CDR3 loop spans 16 amino acids. The chain's CDR3 is CASSWGTTGLADTQYF. In DNA, the CDR3 is TGTGCCAGCAGCTGGGGAACGACAGGTTTGGCAGATACGCAGTATTTT.

To note about this clonotype: One base away lies a much larger clone, so this may be a sequencing read error. V is TRBV19 and J is TRBJ2-5; weak D call: TRBD2 (6 bases). CDR1 is LNHDA and CDR2 is SQIVND in the germline V gene (reference sequence). The CDR3 has 15 amino acids. CDR3 in amino acids: CANSGRTTTQETQYF. The CDR3 DNA reads TGTGCCAATAGTGGACGGACTACCACCCAAGAGACCCAGTACTTC.

This clonotype was recorded a few times. This chain connects TRBV12-3 or TRBV12-4 to TRBJ2-1, with 11 bases matching TRBD2. V lost 3 bases to trimming and J lost 7 bases; unmatched junction nucleotides: 5. This CDR3 comprises 15 residues. CDR3 loop: CASSLSSGGQNEQFF. DNA of the CDR3: TGTGCCAGCAGTTTGTCTAGCGGGGGGCAGAATGAGCAGTTCTTC.

This clonotype was seen repeatedly, ten times or more. The chain is built from TRBV7-9 and TRBJ1-3, with D maybe TRBD1 (5 bases). The germline CDR1 and CDR2 sequences are SEHNR and FQNEAQ (reference sequence). Between the trimmed V and J ends, which lost 5 bases and 0 bases, there was a span of 26 bases. The CDR3 is 20 residues long. The CDR3 reads CASSAPGRRSEGFSGNTIYF. The CDR3, as DNA: TGTGCCAGCAGCGCACCGGGACGAAGGTCCGAGGGGTTCTCTGGAAACACCATATATTTT.

This clonotype has more than one count but fewer than ten. The rearrangement uses TRBV20-1 and TRBJ2-7; tentatively, D is TRBD2 (5 bases). Germline V CDR1 and CDR2: DFQATT, SNEGSKA (reference sequence). The CDR3 runs 14 residues. The ends were cut back, 3 bases at V and 3 bases at J, with 15 bases in the middle. This CDR3 reads CSASWGEQSYEQYF. For the CDR3, the DNA is TGCAGTGCTAGCTGGGGAGAGCAAAGCTACGAGCAGTACTTC.

Remarks on this clonotype: It may be a read error: a sequence one base away is much more abundant. The chain carries TRBV27 and TRBJ2-2, with TRBD1 matching 9 bases. Looked up from germline, CDR1 is MNHEY and CDR2 is SMNVEV (reference sequence). The CDR3 is 14 residues long. The CDR3 loop is CTSSGTGMFGELFF. CDR3 sequence (DNA): TGTACCAGCTCCGGGACAGGGATGTTCGGGGAGCTGTTTTTT.

For this clonotype: A read error may be the cause here, since a much bigger clone is one base away. This chain links TRBV7-4 with TRBJ2-7; TRBD1 is a possible D gene (6 bases). Germline CDR1 and CDR2: SGHVT and SQSDAQ. CDR3 length: 15 amino acids. Trimming shortened V by 0 bases and J by 2 bases, and 11 bases separated the two germline ends. CDR3 region: CASSLADRYTYEQYF. In DNA, the CDR3 is TGTGCCAGCAGCTTAGCAGACAGGTACACCTACGAGCAGTACTTC.

At least ten counts were recorded for this clonotype. This chain joins TRBV7-9 and TRBJ2-3; D is undetermined. V was clipped by 5 bases and J by 1 base, with 13 bases between them. Germline V lookup: CDR1 SEHNR, CDR2 FQNEAQ (reference sequence). The CDR3 sequence is 15 residues long. The CDR3 DNA follows: TGTGCCAGCAGCGAAACGCGATCCCGCACAGATACGCAGTATTTT. Translation gives CASSETRSRTDTQYF.

The sample holds many counts of this clonotype. The chain has TRBV6-2 or TRBV6-3 and TRBJ2-1, with D possibly being TRBD2 (5 bases). Germline CDR1 is MNHEY and CDR2 is SVGEGT. Deletions cut 6 bases from V and 10 bases from J, with 7 bases between. The CDR3 sequence is 10 residues long. CDR3 region: CASREVEQFF. CDR3 sequence (DNA): TGTGCCAGCAGGGAGGTGGAGCAGTTCTTC.

This clonotype came up many times. V usage is TRBV4-3 and J usage is TRBJ2-2, with 9 bases lining up with TRBD1. V shed 5 bases, J shed 5 bases, and the junction held 6 bases outside the gene matches. The CDR3 sequence is 15 residues long. In germline, CDR1 is LGHNA, CDR2 YSLEER. In DNA form, the CDR3 reads TGCGCCAGCAGCTTCCGGGACAGGGTAACCGGGGAGCTGTTTTTT. This codes for CASSFRDRVTGELFF.

This chain connects TRBV7-4 to TRBJ2-7; a possible D gene is TRBD1 (6 bases). Germline V gene sequence: CDR1 SGHVT, CDR2 SQSDAQ. The CDR3 is made up of 16 amino acids. The chain's CDR3 is CTSSWIDRSFREEQYV. CDR3 DNA sequence: TGTACCAGCAGTTGGATAGACAGGAGCTTTCGAGAGGAGCAGTACGTC.

The chain recombines TRBV7-9 with TRBJ2-3; D might be TRBD2 (6 bases). The V gene lost 5 bases and the J gene lost 6 bases, with 12 bases spanning the gap. The CDR3 consists of 13 residues. The germline CDR1 and CDR2 sequences are SEHNR and FQNEAQ (reference sequence). CDR3 in DNA: TGTGCCAGCAGCACCCAAGGGAGGGATACGCAGTATTTT. This sequence encodes CASSTQGRDTQYF.

This clonotype was detected many times. The J gene is TRBJ2-7, the V gene TRBV28; D call uncertain. CDR1 is MDHEN, CDR2 SYDVKM, per germline. Trimming cost V 3 bases and J 5 bases, with 5 bases left between them. The CDR3 length is 11 residues. CDR3 loop: CASSFRDEQYV. CDR3 sequence (DNA): TGTGCCAGCAGTTTTAGGGACGAGCAGTACGTC.